The 22 T cell receptor beta chains below come from one sample, sequenced in a study of blood T cell repertoires in COVID-19. Some clones are missing from TCRdb's copy, which holds only in-frame ones; the method was immunoSEQ multiplex PCR. This sample carries more than 70,000 clones, about 82% of them seen once, and the ten largest clones take 22%. Sequences were obtained from peripheral blood. Receptors were obtained from an elderly woman in a cohort sampled during active or convalescent COVID-19.

The chain joins TRBV2 to TRBJ1-2; 12 bases fit TRBD1. Germline V lookup: CDR1 SNHLY, CDR2 FYNNEI. V gave up 6 bases and J gave up 8 bases; unmatched junction bases: 7. The CDR3 loop spans 14 amino acids. The CDR3 reads CASSPGQGAWGYTF. The CDR3 DNA reads TGTGCCAGCAGCCCGGGACAGGGGGCTTGGGGCTACACCTTC.

The V call is TRBV19, the J call TRBJ1-2, with a possible D match to TRBD1 (5 bases). The CDR3 runs 14 residues. Germline V gives CDR1 LNHDA, CDR2 SQIVND (reference sequence). Trimming pared 0 bases from V and 7 bases from J, leaving 12 bases between. The CDR3, as DNA: TGTGCCAGTAGTATAGATCGTTCCCAGGGTGGCTACACCTTC. It is translated as CASSIDRSQGGYTF.

This clone was found once. CDR3 region: CASSLGTGTQYF. The CDR3 nucleotides are TGTGCCAGCAGCTTGGGTACCGGGACCCAGTACTTC. The V call is TRBV5-6, the J call TRBJ2-5; D is unresolved. The CDR3 contains 12 residues. In germline, CDR1 is SGHDT, CDR2 YYEEEE. Between the trimmed V and J ends, which lost 0 bases and 7 bases, there was a span of 7 bases.

This clone has just a few counts. V usage is TRBV10-3 and J usage is TRBJ1-1, with TRBD1 identical over 7 bases. The CDR3 covers 16 residues. With V trimmed by 0 bases and J by 0 bases, 4 bases remained unmatched. Germline V CDR1 and CDR2: ENHRY, SYGVKD. The CDR3 protein is CAISESYRGLNTEAFF. In DNA, the CDR3 is TGTGCCATCAGTGAGTCGTACAGGGGATTGAACACTGAAGCTTTCTTT.

V usage is TRBV9 and J usage is TRBJ1-4, with D unresolved. CDR3 length: 15 residues. Germline values: CDR1 SGDLS, CDR2 YYNGEE. Trimming pared 6 bases from V and 0 bases from J, leaving 12 bases between. This CDR3 is CASTQGRATNEKLFF. The CDR3 region has the DNA TGTGCCAGCACCCAAGGGAGAGCAACTAATGAAAAACTGTTTTTT.

CDR3 sequence: CASSQRGGAGQPQHF. The CDR3 bases are TGTGCCAGCAGTCAAAGGGGGGGGGCAGGTCAGCCCCAGCATTTT. The chain is built from TRBV3-1 (or the pseudogene TRBV3-2) and TRBJ1-5; maybe TRBD1 (6 bases). V lost 6 bases and J lost 6, with 18 bases in between. CDR3 length: 15 amino acids. Germline loops: CDR1 LGHDT, CDR2 YNNKEL (reference sequence).

The genes are TRBV5-1 and TRBJ2-6, with D hard to call. The CDR3 length is 16 residues. V dropped 5 bases and J dropped 0 bases, with 12 bases sitting between them. Germline assignment: CDR1 SGHRS and CDR2 YFSETQ. CDR3 in amino acids: CASSPLPSSGANVLTF. The CDR3 DNA reads TGCGCCAGCAGTCCCCTTCCGAGCTCTGGGGCCAACGTCCTGACTTTC.

This chain uses TRBV6-5 with TRBJ1-2; tentative D call: TRBD1 (6 bases). The length of the CDR3 is 14 residues. Trimming took off 9 bases at V and 5 bases at J, with 19 bases between the two ends. Germline CDR1 and CDR2: MNHEY and SVGAGI. The CDR3 region is CARRQETFDYGYTF. The DNA of the CDR3 is TGTGCCAGACGACAGGAGACCTTTGATTATGGCTACACCTTC.

This clone was picked up a small number of times. The genes are TRBV19 and TRBJ2-7; unclear D gene. V was trimmed by 3 bases and J by 5 bases, leaving 11 bases between them. The germline CDR1 and CDR2 sequences are LNHDA and SQIVND (reference sequence). This CDR3 is built from 13 residues. Here the CDR3 reads CASSIRAFHEQYF. CDR3 DNA sequence: TGTGCCAGTAGTATTCGAGCGTTCCACGAGCAGTACTTC.

The chain couples TRBV24-1 to TRBJ2-5; D gene uncertain. V was pared by 3 bases and J by 1 base, with 8 bases between. The CDR3 sequence is 14 residues long. Germline-derived CDR1 and CDR2 are KGHDR and SFDVKD. The CDR3 nucleotides are TGTGCCACCAGTGATGAACTCACCCAAGAGACCCAGTACTTC. This codes for CATSDELTQETQYF.

This clone was detected only once. The J gene is TRBJ1-1, the V gene TRBV10-3; TRBD1 is a possible D gene (5 bases). This CDR3 spans 18 amino acids. Trimming pared 3 bases from V and 6 bases from J, leaving 26 bases between. Germline CDR1 reads ENHRY; CDR2 reads SYGVKD. CDR3 loop: CAISDGVENSGKGAEAFF. CDR3 DNA sequence: TGTGCCATCAGTGATGGCGTAGAAAACTCTGGAAAAGGGGCTGAAGCTTTCTTT.

This clone was detected a few times. The V call is TRBV10-3, the J call TRBJ2-5; 11 bases map to TRBD2. Germline-derived CDR1 and CDR2 are ENHRY and SYGVKD. V dropped 2 bases and J dropped 3; count of bases not matched to a gene: 8. The CDR3 covers 17 residues. In DNA, the CDR3 is TGTGCCATCAGTGAGAGGGAACTAGCGGGAGTAAAAGAGACCCAGTACTTC. It encodes CAISERELAGVKETQYF.

The chain links TRBV7-2 to TRBJ1-1, with unresolved D. V was trimmed by 5 bases and J by 2 bases, leaving 3 bases between them. The CDR3 is made up of 11 amino acids. Germline lookup yields CDR1 SGHTA and CDR2 FQGNSA. CDR3 loop: CASSSNTEAFF. The CDR3 bases are TGTGCCAGCAGCAGCAACACTGAAGCTTTCTTT. The entire variable domain, with the rest obtained from reference TRBV7-2 and TRBJ1-1, is as follows: GAGVSQSPSNKVTEKGKDVELRCDPISGHTALYWYRQSLGQGLEFLIYFQGNSAPDKSGLPSDRFSAERTGGSVSTLTIQRTQQEDSAVYLCASSSNTEAFFGQGTRLTVV.

This chain links TRBV5-4 with TRBJ2-3; 8 positions agree with TRBD2. CDR3 length: 16 residues. V trimming: 3 bases; J trimming: 2 bases; junction bases outside the gene matches: 8. CDR1 and CDR2 from the germline V gene are SGHNT and YYREEE (reference sequence). The CDR3 nucleotides read TGTGCCAGCAGCTCCGGTGCTAGCGGGTACACAGATACGCAGTATTTT. It yields the protein CASSSGASGYTDTQYF.

This sequence joins TRBV28 and TRBJ2-4; TRBD2 aligns across 14 bases. The CDR3 is 16 residues long. The junction had 18 bases not matched to a gene; V was cut back by 8 bases and J by 15 bases. Per germline, CDR1 MDHEN and CDR2 SYDVKM. CDR3 in DNA: TGTGCCAGCTCCCCTCGAGGGACTAGCGGGAGTAAGGAGGGGTACTTC. Its translation is CASSPRGTSGSKEGYF.

The chain couples TRBV11-2 to TRBJ2-7, with 9 bases fitting TRBD2. The CDR3 consists of 15 residues. Germline CDR1 reads SGHAT; CDR2 reads FQNNGV. The ends lost 1 base at V and 2 bases at J; junction bases unmatched: 3. The CDR3 DNA sequence: TGTGCCAGCAGCTTAGTACGCGGGAGGGCCTACGAGCAGTACTTC. This translates into CASSLVRGRAYEQYF.

The CDR3 spells CASSRAAQGEDEAFF. The CDR3 bases are TGTGCCAGCAGCCGGGCGGCTCAGGGGGAGGATGAAGCTTTCTTT. The chain uses TRBV5-4 and TRBJ1-1; 7 positions agree with TRBD1. V trimming: 4 bases; J trimming: 7 bases; junction bases outside the gene matches: 13. The CDR3 spans 15 residues. Germline loops: CDR1 SGHNT, CDR2 YYREEE (reference sequence).

Only a few counts were recorded for this clone. The rearrangement links TRBV7-2 to TRBJ1-1, with D tentatively TRBD1 (5 bases). CDR3 length: 15 amino acids. Germline V gene sequence: CDR1 SGHTA, CDR2 FQGNSA. Trimming pared 2 bases from V and 3 bases from J, leaving 13 bases between. The CDR3 protein is CASSLLGRMDTEAFF. The DNA for the CDR3 is TGTGCCAGCAGCTTACTGGGGCGAATGGACACTGAAGCTTTCTTT.

The V and J genes are TRBV7-2 and TRBJ1-5; unclear D gene. Germline V gene data show CDR1 as SGHTA and CDR2 as FQGNSA. The CDR3 covers 13 residues. With 3 bases removed from V and 5 bases from J, the gap between germline ends came to 8 bases. CDR3 sequence (DNA): TGTGCCAGCAGCTTTCTGGCAGATCAGCCCCAGCATTTT. It encodes CASSFLADQPQHF.

The rearrangement links TRBV14 to TRBJ2-1; 7 bases agree with TRBD2. V trimming: 4 bases; J trimming: 9 bases; junction bases outside the gene matches: 6. The germline V gene has CDR1 SGHDN and CDR2 FVKESK. The CDR3 has 13 residues. The DNA of the CDR3 is TGTGCCAGCAGCCCCCGGGAGGCTACTGAGCAGTTCTTC. Encoded protein: CASSPREATEQFF.

CDR3 sequence (DNA): TGTGCCAGCAGCTTAGACAGGGGGCGGTCAGAGACCCAGTACTTC. This codes for CASSLDRGRSETQYF. The gene calls are TRBV7-8 and TRBJ2-5; 9 bases are shared with TRBD1. There are 15 residues in the CDR3. Per the germline V gene, CDR1 is SGHVS and CDR2 is FQNEAQ. V lost 1 base and J lost 4; bases outside the gene matches: 4.

The chain joins TRBV5-4 to TRBJ2-7; 8 nucleotides align to TRBD1. The trim removed 0 bases at V and 6 bases at J, leaving 11 bases unmatched. This CDR3 has 16 amino acids. In germline, CDR1 is SGHNT, CDR2 YYREEE (reference sequence). This CDR3 is CASSLEGRGLLGEQYF. DNA for the CDR3: TGTGCCAGCAGCTTGGAAGGCAGGGGGCTTCTTGGCGAGCAGTACTTC.